One and the same sample provided the 6 T cell receptor beta chains below, sequenced in a study of shared clonotypes between healthy human individuals. Assay used: immunoSEQ multiplex PCR; TCRdb lists only in-frame clones, some missing. The repertoire includes about 2.3 million clones, just under 95% of them detected once, and around 0.4% sits in the top ten. Sequenced input: naive CD4+ T cells from PBMCs. This sample's subset: CD45RA+ positively selected. These receptors all stem from a man aged 18 to 30 in good health. Some clones in this sample may be carry-over from other donors' samples.

This clone turned up a few times. This chain joins TRBV19 and TRBJ1-1, with 8 bases fitting TRBD1. CDR1 and CDR2 (germline): LNHDA, SQIVND (reference sequence). After removal of 9 bases from V and 3 bases from J, the junction contained 6 bases not matched to a gene. This CDR3 region has 13 residues. The CDR3 spells CASDRGIYTEAFF. CDR3 DNA: TGTGCCAGCGACAGGGGAATCTACACTGAAGCTTTCTTT.

The V and J genes are TRBV6-5 and TRBJ2-1; 12 bases fit TRBD2. V was clipped by 6 bases and J by 7 bases; unmatched bases: 4. CDR1 and CDR2 (germline): MNHEY, SVGAGI. This CDR3 has 14 residues. The CDR3 here is CASSRLAGENEQFF. CDR3 DNA sequence: TGTGCCAGCAGCAGACTAGCGGGAGAAAATGAGCAGTTCTTC.

The V and J genes are TRBV19 and TRBJ2-7, with D unclear. The CDR3 sequence is 17 residues long. Germline V gene sequence: CDR1 LNHDA, CDR2 SQIVND (reference sequence). V lost 3 bases to trimming and J lost 5 bases, with 23 bases between them. The CDR3 DNA reads as TGTGCCAGTAGTATTATGTCTCGTAAACCCTTCAATAACGAGCAGTACTTC. Protein product: CASSIMSRKPFNNEQYF. Full variable domain (missing parts from reference TRBV19 and TRBJ2-7): DGGITQSPKYLFRKEGQNVTLSCEQNLNHDAMYWYRQDPGQGLRLIYYSQIVNDFQKGDIAEGYSVSREKKESFPLTVTSAQKNPTAFYLCASSIMSRKPFNNEQYFGPGTRLTVT.

V is TRBV2 and J is TRBJ2-1; D gene unclear. The germline gives CDR1 SNHLY, CDR2 FYNNEI. This CDR3 has 12 amino acids. Trimming took 7 bases from V and 6 from J, leaving 10 bases between them. CDR3 amino acids: CASKPGSNEQFF. The CDR3 bases are TGTGCCAGCAAACCTGGAAGCAATGAGCAGTTCTTC.

This sequence joins TRBV5-1 and TRBJ1-2; 8 bases are a match to TRBD1. The CDR3 contains 15 residues. V was pared by 4 bases and J by 3 bases, with 8 bases of the junction left unmatched. The V gene's germline CDR1 is SGHRS and CDR2 YFSETQ. The CDR3 sequence is CASSPEGQADYGYTF. The CDR3 DNA is TGCGCCAGCAGCCCGGAGGGACAGGCGGACTATGGCTACACCTTC.

A few counts support this clone. The chain recombines TRBV5-1 with TRBJ1-1; no clear D. CDR3 length: 14 amino acids. Germline loops: CDR1 SGHRS, CDR2 YFSETQ. V was clipped by 3 bases and J by 3 bases, with 12 bases between them. The CDR3 reads CASSSNKGDTEAFF. Here the CDR3 DNA reads TGCGCCAGCAGCTCCAACAAGGGAGACACTGAAGCTTTCTTT.